Presented here are 12 T cell receptor beta chains from one specimen sequenced in a study of control samples from healthy donors and cancer patients. The method was immunoSEQ multiplex PCR; TCRdb's version includes in-frame clones alone and lacks a portion of them. Of roughly 120,000 clones in the sample, roughly 90% were seen once. Sequencing used blood. Source of these receptors: a man aged 50-59 years in good health.

This chain connects TRBV9 to TRBJ1-2; D possibly corresponds to TRBD1 (6 bases). CDR3 length equals 13 residues. Germline V gene data show CDR1 as SGDLS and CDR2 as YYNGEE. V lost 4 bases to trimming and J lost 3 bases, with 10 bases between them. CDR3 loop: CASSRAGDYGYTF. The CDR3 coding sequence is TGTGCCAGCAGCAGGGCAGGGGACTATGGCTACACCTTC.

The chain links TRBV6-2 or TRBV6-3 to TRBJ1-1; D possibly corresponds to TRBD1 (5 bases). V lost 5 bases and J 11 bases, leaving 12 bases between the germline ends. Germline loops: CDR1 MNHEY, CDR2 SVGEGT. This CDR3 has 11 amino acids. CDR3 protein: CASSGGQDAFF. As DNA, the CDR3 is TGTGCCAGCAGTGGGGGTCAAGACGCTTTCTTT.

The rearrangement links TRBV19 to TRBJ1-1; D may be TRBD1 (5 bases). Germline-derived CDR1 and CDR2 are LNHDA and SQIVND (reference sequence). V lost 8 bases to trimming and J lost 3 bases, with 16 bases between them. The CDR3 extends over 14 amino acids. CDR3 DNA sequence: TGTGCCAGTTTCCTCAGGGCCCGGGACACTGAAGCTTTCTTT. Its translation is CASFLRARDTEAFF.

This chain links TRBV6-1 with TRBJ1-3; TRBD1 is a possible D gene (5 bases). The germline V gene encodes CDR1 MNHNS and CDR2 SASEGT. This CDR3 has 14 residues. V shed 1 base and J shed 4 bases, with 8 bases lying between them. In DNA form, the CDR3 reads TGTGCCAGCAGTGAAGATGCAGGGGGAAACACCATATATTTT. As protein: CASSEDAGGNTIYF.

This clone was seen just once. This sequence joins TRBV7-8 and TRBJ1-5; 7 bases are a match to TRBD1. The CDR3 consists of 18 residues. The V and J ends lost 5 bases and 0 bases, in that order; junction bases with no gene match: 13. Germline V gives CDR1 SGHVS, CDR2 FQNEAQ. CDR3 sequence reads: CASSQIGGQRFSNQPQHF. The CDR3 DNA is TGTGCCAGCAGCCAAATCGGGGGACAGAGGTTTAGCAATCAGCCCCAGCATTTT.

The rearrangement joins TRBV14 to TRBJ1-6; perhaps TRBD1 as D (5 bases). Germline CDR1 and CDR2: SGHDN and FVKESK. Trimming took 2 bases from V and 7 from J, leaving 9 bases between them. The CDR3 contains 14 residues. In DNA, the CDR3 is TGTGCCAGCAGCCAAAGGGGTAGAAATTCACCCCTCCACTTT. It yields the protein CASSQRGRNSPLHF.

This chain joins TRBV6-6 and TRBJ1-6; 8 bases are shared with TRBD1. Germline V gene sequence: CDR1 MNHNY, CDR2 SVGAGI (reference sequence). V dropped 6 bases and J dropped 13; count of bases not matched to a gene: 17. The CDR3 contains 16 residues. The CDR3 here is CASSPPGQASERPLHF. Written as DNA, the CDR3 is TGTGCCAGCAGCCCTCCGGGACAGGCGAGCGAGAGGCCCCTCCACTTT.

CDR3 residues: CASSQDSSGGADTQYF. DNA of the CDR3: TGCGCCAGCAGCCAAGATTCTAGCGGGGGGGCAGATACGCAGTATTTT. The V gene is TRBV4-3, the J gene TRBJ2-3; 12 positions match TRBD2. V gave up 0 bases and J gave up 4 bases; unmatched junction bases: 2. The CDR3 sequence is 16 residues long. Germline CDR1 LGHNA, CDR2 YSLEER.

The V gene is TRBV5-1, the J gene TRBJ2-7; D is perhaps TRBD2 (6 bases). Germline V gene sequence: CDR1 SGHRS, CDR2 YFSETQ. V was shortened by 4 bases and J by 0 bases, with 14 bases between the two germline ends. The CDR3 is 15 residues long. The CDR3 loop is CASSPDGRSSYEQYF. CDR3 DNA sequence: TGCGCCAGCAGCCCGGACGGGAGAAGCTCCTACGAGCAGTACTTC.

V is TRBV30 and J is TRBJ2-1, with 15 bases that match TRBD2. Germline V gene sequence: CDR1 GTSNPN, CDR2 SVGIG (reference sequence). After removal of 0 bases from V and 6 bases from J, the junction contained 0 bases not matched to a gene. This CDR3 contains 15 residues. The chain's CDR3 is CAWSVGLAGGNEQFF. CDR3 DNA sequence: TGTGCCTGGAGTGTGGGACTAGCGGGGGGCAATGAGCAGTTCTTC.

This chain uses TRBV19 with TRBJ1-5; TRBD1 might be the D (6 bases). The germline V gene encodes CDR1 LNHDA and CDR2 SQIVND (reference sequence). There are 14 residues in the CDR3. V lost 3 bases to trimming and J lost 6 bases, with 12 bases between them. The CDR3 DNA reads as TGTGCCAGTAGTATCGCGGGGGCGGGTCAGCCCCAGCATTTT. Protein: CASSIAGAGQPQHF.

The chain links TRBV5-1 to TRBJ2-1; D ambiguous. Looked up from germline, CDR1 is SGHRS and CDR2 is YFSETQ. V lost 1 base and J 0 bases, leaving 2 bases between the germline ends. There are 13 residues in the CDR3. CDR3 residues: CASSLSSYNEQFF. The CDR3 nucleotides are TGCGCCAGCAGCTTGAGCTCCTACAATGAGCAGTTCTTC.